Listed below are T cell receptor beta chains from one sample, sequenced in a study of T cells in narcolepsy. Libraries were prepared by immunoSEQ multiplex PCR; TCRdb keeps only in-frame clonotypes and omits some of them. The top ten hold roughly 1.1% of the sample, which has 12,000 or so clones, around 94% seen once. The sequenced sample consisted of CD45RA- memory CD4+ T cells from PBMCs. These receptors were taken from a human donor with narcolepsy. CDR3s include the opening cysteine and the closing phenylalanine or tryptophan. The D gene is left open where the match is weak. Clone size is given for some rows only: seen once, a few or many times, or a class if the clone is expanded.

TRBJ1-2 | TRBV10-1 | - | - | TGCGCCAGCAGTGCAGGGGTAAACTATGGCTACACCTTC | CASSAGVNYGYTF
TRBJ2-2 | TRBV5-1 | - | once | TGCGCCAGCAGCTTGGCCGGGGGCGGGATGATCTCCGGGGAGCTGTTTTTT | CASSLAGGGMISGELFF
TRBJ2-7 | TRBV5-1 | TRBD1 | - | TGCGCCAGCAGCTCTAACCGGGACAGACACGCCTACGAGCAGTACTTC | CASSSNRDRHAYEQYF
TRBJ1-4 | TRBV15 | - | - | TGTGCCACCAGCAGAGATGCCACAACTAATGAAAAACTGTTTTTT | CATSRDATTNEKLFF
TRBJ2-5 | TRBV18 | - | - | TGTGCCAGCTCACCACGCAGTGACCCCCGGCTCCAAGAGACCCAGTACTTC | CASSPRSDPRLQETQYF
TRBJ1-2 | TRBV5-1 | - | - | TGCGCCAGCAGCTTGGAACTTGGAGTCCGAGGCTATGGCTACACCTTC | CASSLELGVRGYGYTF
TRBJ1-2 | TRBV5-4 | TRBD1 | - | TGTGCCAGCAGCTTCCCCGGGACAGGAGGGCATGGCTACACCTTC | CASSFPGTGGHGYTF
TRBJ1-2 | TRBV19 | TRBD1 | - | TGTGCCAGTAGTACTCACCGGGACAGGGTCAACTATGGCTACACCTTC | CASSTHRDRVNYGYTF
TRBJ2-7 | TRBV10-3 | - | - | TGTGCCATCAGTGAAAGTGAGTCTAAACCCTACGAGCAGTACTTC | CAISESESKPYEQYF
TRBJ1-4 | TRBV19 | - | few | TGTGCCAGTAGTACAGTCCCCAGCCCGGGCAAACTGTTTTTT | CASSTVPSPGKLFF
TRBJ2-3 | TRBV4-2 | - | - | TGTGCCAGCAGCCAAGATCGGGGGGCAGGCACAGATACGCAGTATTTT | CASSQDRGAGTDTQYF
TRBJ2-7 | TRBV10-3 | TRBD2 | - | TGTGCCATCAGTGAGGGGGGACTAGTGGGGACCTACGAGCAGTACTTC | CAISEGGLVGTYEQYF
TRBJ2-1 | TRBV10-2 | TRBD2 | - | TGCGCCAGCAGTCGGGCTAGCGGGAGCTATGAGCAGTTCTTC | CASSRASGSYEQFF
TRBJ2-7 | TRBV11-3 | TRBD2 | - | TGTGCCAGCAGCCTCCGGACCTTTCCTTTAGCGGGACAACGCGAGCAGTACTTC | CASSLRTFPLAGQREQYF
TRBJ1-2 | TRBV6-4 | - | - | TGTGCCAGCAGTTATATCTACCCACACGGAAAGACCTATGGCTACACCTTC | CASSYIYPHGKTYGYTF
TRBJ2-3 | TRBV2 | - | - | TGTGCCAGCAGTGACCCCAGGGCAAATACGCAGTATTTT | CASSDPRANTQYF
TRBJ2-5 | TRBV29-1 | - | - | TGCAGCGTTGATGGGTGGGAGACCCAGTACTTC | CSVDGWETQYF
TRBJ2-1 | TRBV5-6 | - | - | TGTGCCAGCAGCTTGATCAACGGGGGCTCCTACAATGAGCAGTTCTTC | CASSLINGGSYNEQFF
TRBJ2-3 | TRBV5-1 | TRBD2 | - | TGCGCCAGCAGCTTGGGGACTAGCGGGAGTGCAAATACGCAGTATTTT | CASSLGTSGSANTQYF
TRBJ2-3 | TRBV6-1 | TRBD2 | - | TGTGCCAGCAGTGAAATAGCGGGGAAAGATACGCAGTATTTT | CASSEIAGKDTQYF
TRBJ2-2 | TRBV5-1 | TRBD2 | once | TGCGCCAGCAGCAGGGCGGGAGGCAGTACCGGGGAGCTGTTTTTT | CASSRAGGSTGELFF
TRBJ2-3 | TRBV7-2 | - | - | TGTGCCAGCAGCTTAGACGGGGTCACAGATACGCAGTATTTT | CASSLDGVTDTQYF
TRBJ2-3 | TRBV6-5 | TRBD2 | - | TGTGCCAGCTCACGGCAGCGGGAGGATACGCAGTATTTT | CASSRQREDTQYF
TRBJ2-3 | TRBV2 | - | - | TGTGCCAGCAGTCTCGATAATACGCAGTATTTT | CASSLDNTQYF
TRBJ1-2 | TRBV10-3 | TRBD1 | - | TGTGCCATCAGCGGAGGACAGGGGGCCTATGGCTACACCTTC | CAISGGQGAYGYTF
TRBJ1-1 | TRBV10-3 | - | - | TGTGCCATCAGTGAGCCTGGGACGATGAACACTGAAGCTTTCTTT | CAISEPGTMNTEAFF
TRBJ2-1 | TRBV7-8 | - | - | TGTGCCAGCAGCTTACCGGAGCCGACGGATGAGCAGTTCTTC | CASSLPEPTDEQFF
TRBJ1-1 | TRBV10-1 | - | - | TGCGCCAGCAGTGAGTCGATGGCAGGGAACACTGAAGCTTTCTTT | CASSESMAGNTEAFF
TRBJ2-7 | TRBV7-6 | - | - | TGTGCCAGCAGCCCGGATCTGCTAGCAGGCTACGAGCAGTACTTC | CASSPDLLAGYEQYF
TRBJ1-3 | TRBV4-1 | - | - | TGCGCCAGCAGCCAAGGGTCATTCTCTGGAAACACCATATATTTT | CASSQGSFSGNTIYF
TRBJ2-7 | TRBV19 | - | - | TGTGCCAGTAAATCTCGGGGGGCGGCCTACGAGCAGTACTTC | CASKSRGAAYEQYF
TRBJ2-1 | TRBV19 | TRBD2 | - | TGTGCCAGTAGTATAGATCACCTCGGGGGACTAGCGGACCAGTTCTTC | CASSIDHLGGLADQFF
TRBJ1-1 | TRBV7-6 | - | - | TGTGCCAGCAGCCCACACGGACGTCAGGCCGCAGGAGGGAACACTGAAGCTTTCTTT | CASSPHGRQAAGGNTEAFF
TRBJ2-7 | TRBV7-2 | TRBD2 | - | TGTGCCAGCAGCCTAGCGGGAGGGCAATCCTACGAGCAGTACTTC | CASSLAGGQSYEQYF
TRBJ2-5 | TRBV5-1 | - | - | TGCGCCAGCAGCTTGGACTCCCAGGGGACCCAGTACTTC | CASSLDSQGTQYF
TRBJ2-7 | TRBV18 | TRBD1 | - | TGTGCCAGCTCACCACTCGGGACAGGGAATTCCTACGAGCAGTACTTC | CASSPLGTGNSYEQYF
TRBJ2-7 | TRBV6-1 | - | few | TGTGCCAGCAGTAAGGGCAAATACGAGCAGTACTTC | CASSKGKYEQYF
TRBJ2-7 | TRBV7-6 | - | - | TGTGCCAGCAGCTTAGAGGGCCAGGTGGGCGAGCAGTACTTC | CASSLEGQVGEQYF
TRBJ1-2 | TRBV5-1 | TRBD1 | - | TGCGCCAGCAGCTGGGGACAGGGAATTGATGGCTACACCTTC | CASSWGQGIDGYTF
TRBJ1-2 | TRBV18 | TRBD1 | - | TGTGCCAGCTCATCCGGACAGGGAGAAGGCTACACCTTC | CASSSGQGEGYTF
TRBJ1-3 | TRBV7-6 | - | - | TGTGCCAGCAGCCGTGCGCCGGGGGGGCAATCTGGAAACACCATATATTTT | CASSRAPGGQSGNTIYF
TRBJ2-7 | TRBV7-8 | - | - | TGTGCCAGCAGCTTAGGATCGGGGGCCAGGGCCTACGAGCAGTACTTC | CASSLGSGARAYEQYF
TRBJ2-2 | TRBV5-1 | - | - | TGCGCCAGCAGCTTGATTTTAGGCGGGGAGCTGTTTTTT | CASSLILGGELFF
TRBJ1-1 | TRBV5-1 | TRBD1 | - | TGCGCCAGCGGCAAGTACGGACAGGGGGCTAGAGACACTGAAGCTTTCTTT | CASGKYGQGARDTEAFF
TRBJ2-7 | TRBV10-2 | TRBD1 | - | TGCGCCAGCAAGGGGGCAGGGGGCGGAGGTGGCTACGAGCAGTACTTC | CASKGAGGGGGYEQYF
TRBJ2-5 | TRBV19 | TRBD1 | - | TGTGCCAGTAGCGCGGGACAGGGGGCGGAAACCCAGTACTTC | CASSAGQGAETQYF
TRBJ2-1 | TRBV6-1 | TRBD1 | - | TGTGCCAGCAGTGACCGGGACAGGTTGAGGAATGAGCAGTTCTTC | CASSDRDRLRNEQFF
TRBJ2-5 | TRBV19 | - | - | TGTGCCAGTAGTAGGGCTAGTCTTTCGAGTCGGGAGACCCAGTACTTC | CASSRASLSSRETQYF
TRBJ2-2 | TRBV6-1 | TRBD2 | - | TGTGCCAGCAGCCCGGGGGGAAACACCGGGGAGCTGTTTTTT | CASSPGGNTGELFF
TRBJ2-7 | TRBV5-1 | TRBD2 | - | TGCGCCAGCAGCTTGGATAGCGGATTAGCGGGAAGCGAGCAGTACTTC | CASSLDSGLAGSEQYF
TRBJ1-5 | TRBV12-5 | - | - | TGTGCTAGTGGTTTGTCAGGGTACAATCAGCCCCAGCATTTT | CASGLSGYNQPQHF
TRBJ2-5 | TRBV18 | - | - | TGTGCCAGCTCAAAGAGTGGGGAGACCCAGTACTTC | CASSKSGETQYF